These T cell receptor beta chains were read from a single sample in a study of T-cell reconstitution after alpha-beta-depleted transplantation in children. TCRdb re-called the PCR reads with MiXCR, one entry per CDR3 protein. Of hundreds of thousands of distinct CDR3 sequences detected, 10% to 15% appear once; the ten largest clones hold 2.2%. Specimen: PBMCs, mostly from graft donor cells, collected 360 days after TCRalphabeta/CD19-depleted stem cell transplant. These receptors originate from a male patient aged 10-17 years who had a stem cell transplant for acute myeloid leukemia, so the T cells may come from the graft donor. Each CDR3 is given with its conserved first and last residue. D genes are given only for firm matches. Clone size is shown for a subset of rows, as once, few, many or a class of expanded clone.

j_gene | v_gene | d_gene | abundance | CDR3nt | CDR3aa
TRBJ1-2 | TRBV29-1 | TRBD1 | many | TGCAGCGTTGGGACAGGCATCAATGGCTACACCTTC | CSVGTGINGYTF
TRBJ2-2 | TRBV3-1 | . | few | TGTGCCAGCAGCCCGGGACTTCTTGCGACAAACACCGGGGAGCTGTTTTTT | CASSPGLLATNTGELFF
TRBJ2-1 | TRBV19 | . | . | TGTGCCAGTAGTATCAGGGGAGGGAATAATGAGCAGTTCTTC | CASSIRGGNNEQFF
TRBJ2-5 | TRBV20-1 | . | . | TGCAGTGCTAGTCCCACGGGCCAAGAGACCCAGTACTTC | CSASPTGQETQYF
TRBJ2-2 | TRBV5-1 | . | few | TGCGCCAGCAGCCCCGGGGCAGGCCCCAACACCGGGGAGCTGTTTTTT | CASSPGAGPNTGELFF
TRBJ2-1 | TRBV15 | . | . | TGTGCCACCAGCAGAGATCCCCCCACCGGGTCCAATGAGCAGTTCTTC | CATSRDPPTGSNEQFF
TRBJ1-3 | TRBV29-1 | . | few | TGCAGCGTAAGGACAGTCTCTGGAAACACCATATATTTT | CSVRTVSGNTIYF
TRBJ1-2 | TRBV25-1 | . | . | TGTGCCAGCAGTGACACCGGGGGTCTAATCGGAGGCTACACCTTC | CASSDTGGLIGGYTF
TRBJ2-7 | TRBV5-1 | TRBD1 | many | TGCGCCAGCAGCTTGAAACAGGGGGGCTCCGAGCAGTACTTC | CASSLKQGGSEQYF
TRBJ2-7 | TRBV6-5 | . | few | TGTGCCAGCAGTTACTCGCATAGGGCGAGCGGTTCGGGTGGCGAGCAGTACTTC | CASSYSHRASGSGGEQYF
TRBJ2-1 | TRBV25-1 | TRBD2 | few | TGTGCCAGCAGTGCCATACTAGCGGGAGTTTTTCAGAATGAGCAGTTCTTC | CASSAILAGVFQNEQFF
TRBJ2-3 | TRBV20-1 | TRBD2 | few | TGCAGTGCTAGAGACCCACTGACTAGCGGGACCCATACGCAGTATTTT | CSARDPLTSGTHTQYF
TRBJ2-7 | TRBV5-1 | . | few | TGCGCCAGCAGCTTTCTAGGTTTAAACGAGCAGTACTTC | CASSFLGLNEQYF
TRBJ2-1 | TRBV6-2/TRBV6-3 | . | few | TGTGCCAGCAGTTTAGTAGCGGTCTTTGGGGAGCAGTTCTTC | CASSLVAVFGEQFF
TRBJ2-7 | TRBV20-1 | . | many | TGCAGTGCTGGCCGGGTCCGCTACGAGCAGTACTTC | CSAGRVRYEQYF
TRBJ2-2 | TRBV7-3 | TRBD1 | few | TGTGCCAGCAGCTTCGGACAGGGCATTCGGTCCGGGGAGCTGTTTTTT | CASSFGQGIRSGELFF
TRBJ2-2 | TRBV7-2 | TRBD1 | . | TGTGCCAGCAGCTCGCAGACAGGGTTCACCGGGGAGCTGTTTTTT | CASSSQTGFTGELFF